This TCR beta chain is drawn from a study of cytomegalovirus exposure and HLA in healthy donors. Germline V gives CDR1 KGHSH, CDR2 LQKENI. V was pared by 3 bases and J by 8 bases, with 16 bases between. The CDR3 sequence is 14 residues long. Unrecorded immune exposure was likely among donors, who were nominally healthy when sampled. This clone appeared once. The PCR ran on 60 Vbeta and 13 Jbeta primers. Generated by immunoSEQ multiplex PCR, the TCRdb table keeps only in-frame clones and is missing some. This sample has about 160,000 clones, with around four fifths found just once. This sequence joins TRBV18 and TRBJ1-2, with D possibly TRBD1 on 5 matching bases. The TCR originated in a young woman in good health and CMV-seronegative. The sequencing sample was made of PBMCs. The CDR3 coding sequence is TGTGCCAGCTCACCCCCCGAGCGGGGGAGAGGCTACACCTTC. Residues: CASSPPERGRGYTF.